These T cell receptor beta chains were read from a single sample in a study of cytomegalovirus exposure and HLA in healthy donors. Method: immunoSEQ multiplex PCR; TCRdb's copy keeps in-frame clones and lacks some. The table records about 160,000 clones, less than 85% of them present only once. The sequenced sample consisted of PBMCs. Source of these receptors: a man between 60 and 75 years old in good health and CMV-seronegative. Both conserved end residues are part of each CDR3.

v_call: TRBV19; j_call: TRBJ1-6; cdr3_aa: CASSIDGGVGSPLHF
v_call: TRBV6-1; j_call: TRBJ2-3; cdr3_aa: CASSGPFTDTQYF
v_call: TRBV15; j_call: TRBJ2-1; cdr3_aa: CATSGKGSGRAYNEQFF
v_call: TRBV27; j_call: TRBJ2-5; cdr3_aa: CASGRHNQETQYF
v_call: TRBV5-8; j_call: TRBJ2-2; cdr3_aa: CASSLMGRSNTGELFF
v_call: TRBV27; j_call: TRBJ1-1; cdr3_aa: CASSWDRLNTEAFF
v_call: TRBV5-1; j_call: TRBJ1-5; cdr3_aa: CASSTGLPGGNQPQHF
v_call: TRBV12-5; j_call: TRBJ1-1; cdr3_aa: CASGLVTGKNTEAFF
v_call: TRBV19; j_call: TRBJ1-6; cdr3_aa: CASTRGGTYNSPLHF
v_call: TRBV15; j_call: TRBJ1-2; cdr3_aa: CATSRDLVRDRGRYGYTF
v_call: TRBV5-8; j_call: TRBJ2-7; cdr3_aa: CASSPRDSGYF
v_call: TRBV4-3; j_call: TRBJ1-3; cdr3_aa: CASSQDRPTGGVDTIYF
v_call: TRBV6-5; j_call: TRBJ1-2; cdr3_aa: CASRETGGASYGYTF
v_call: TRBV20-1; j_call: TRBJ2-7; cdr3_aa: CSGVGSYEQYF
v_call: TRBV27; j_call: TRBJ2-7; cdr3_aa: CASSFTPWDYYEQYF
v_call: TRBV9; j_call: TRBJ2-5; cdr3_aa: CASSVVGVAPETQYF
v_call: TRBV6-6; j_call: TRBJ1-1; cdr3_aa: CASSYGRGTTEAFF
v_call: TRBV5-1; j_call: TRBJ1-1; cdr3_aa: CASSLVSSGNTEAFF
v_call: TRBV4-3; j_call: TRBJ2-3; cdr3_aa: CASSSKLAGVFTDTQYF
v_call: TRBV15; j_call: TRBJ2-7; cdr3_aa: CATSTTLHEQYF
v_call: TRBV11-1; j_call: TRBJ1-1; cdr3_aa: CASSLAVRGNTEAFF
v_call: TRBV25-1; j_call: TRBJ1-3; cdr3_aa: CASSFHVGAENTIYF